The clone carrying this T cell receptor (beta chain) was recorded a few times. The antigen is undetermined. The sample is drawn from a study of regulatory T cells in long-lasting Graves disease. Overall study findings and caveats: The study found lower TCR diversity in persistent Graves' patients than in newly diagnosed ones.

The time point here: newly diagnosed GD, antithyroid drugs for less than 3 months. Making the TCR library involved RNA that had been extracted from PBMCs. Combining iRepertoire HTBI primers with Arm-PCR of CDR3 regions, the authors built TCR beta libraries. TCRdb used MiXCR to reprocess the multiplex PCR reads, holding one entry per CDR3 protein. The sample includes approximately 440,000 distinct CDR3 sequences, around 16% seen only once; the top ten take about 12%. Trimming pared 2 bases from V and 4 bases from J, leaving 10 bases between. This CDR3 has 15 amino acids. CDR1 and CDR2 from the germline V gene are KGHDR and SFDVKD. These same data were also listed under a study on T cells in Graves' hyperthyroidism and ophthalmopathy. That work states: Stability of Graves' hyperthyroidism was defined as absent ophthalmopathy progression within 18 months. Among thyroid clonotypes expanded above 0.001, most also appeared in blood. Ophthalmopathy onset followed model prediction by a median about seven months.

This chain connects TRBV24-1 to TRBJ2-2, with a tentative D call TRBD1 (5 bases). This TCR was sampled from a man in his forties with Graves disease. Specimen: peripheral blood mononuclear cells (PBMCs), collected at new diagnosis, from a patient treated with antithyroid drugs. The CDR3 nucleotides read TGTGCCACCAGTGATTCCCACAGGAGCACCGGGGAGCTGTTTTTT. It yields the protein CATSDSHRSTGELFF.